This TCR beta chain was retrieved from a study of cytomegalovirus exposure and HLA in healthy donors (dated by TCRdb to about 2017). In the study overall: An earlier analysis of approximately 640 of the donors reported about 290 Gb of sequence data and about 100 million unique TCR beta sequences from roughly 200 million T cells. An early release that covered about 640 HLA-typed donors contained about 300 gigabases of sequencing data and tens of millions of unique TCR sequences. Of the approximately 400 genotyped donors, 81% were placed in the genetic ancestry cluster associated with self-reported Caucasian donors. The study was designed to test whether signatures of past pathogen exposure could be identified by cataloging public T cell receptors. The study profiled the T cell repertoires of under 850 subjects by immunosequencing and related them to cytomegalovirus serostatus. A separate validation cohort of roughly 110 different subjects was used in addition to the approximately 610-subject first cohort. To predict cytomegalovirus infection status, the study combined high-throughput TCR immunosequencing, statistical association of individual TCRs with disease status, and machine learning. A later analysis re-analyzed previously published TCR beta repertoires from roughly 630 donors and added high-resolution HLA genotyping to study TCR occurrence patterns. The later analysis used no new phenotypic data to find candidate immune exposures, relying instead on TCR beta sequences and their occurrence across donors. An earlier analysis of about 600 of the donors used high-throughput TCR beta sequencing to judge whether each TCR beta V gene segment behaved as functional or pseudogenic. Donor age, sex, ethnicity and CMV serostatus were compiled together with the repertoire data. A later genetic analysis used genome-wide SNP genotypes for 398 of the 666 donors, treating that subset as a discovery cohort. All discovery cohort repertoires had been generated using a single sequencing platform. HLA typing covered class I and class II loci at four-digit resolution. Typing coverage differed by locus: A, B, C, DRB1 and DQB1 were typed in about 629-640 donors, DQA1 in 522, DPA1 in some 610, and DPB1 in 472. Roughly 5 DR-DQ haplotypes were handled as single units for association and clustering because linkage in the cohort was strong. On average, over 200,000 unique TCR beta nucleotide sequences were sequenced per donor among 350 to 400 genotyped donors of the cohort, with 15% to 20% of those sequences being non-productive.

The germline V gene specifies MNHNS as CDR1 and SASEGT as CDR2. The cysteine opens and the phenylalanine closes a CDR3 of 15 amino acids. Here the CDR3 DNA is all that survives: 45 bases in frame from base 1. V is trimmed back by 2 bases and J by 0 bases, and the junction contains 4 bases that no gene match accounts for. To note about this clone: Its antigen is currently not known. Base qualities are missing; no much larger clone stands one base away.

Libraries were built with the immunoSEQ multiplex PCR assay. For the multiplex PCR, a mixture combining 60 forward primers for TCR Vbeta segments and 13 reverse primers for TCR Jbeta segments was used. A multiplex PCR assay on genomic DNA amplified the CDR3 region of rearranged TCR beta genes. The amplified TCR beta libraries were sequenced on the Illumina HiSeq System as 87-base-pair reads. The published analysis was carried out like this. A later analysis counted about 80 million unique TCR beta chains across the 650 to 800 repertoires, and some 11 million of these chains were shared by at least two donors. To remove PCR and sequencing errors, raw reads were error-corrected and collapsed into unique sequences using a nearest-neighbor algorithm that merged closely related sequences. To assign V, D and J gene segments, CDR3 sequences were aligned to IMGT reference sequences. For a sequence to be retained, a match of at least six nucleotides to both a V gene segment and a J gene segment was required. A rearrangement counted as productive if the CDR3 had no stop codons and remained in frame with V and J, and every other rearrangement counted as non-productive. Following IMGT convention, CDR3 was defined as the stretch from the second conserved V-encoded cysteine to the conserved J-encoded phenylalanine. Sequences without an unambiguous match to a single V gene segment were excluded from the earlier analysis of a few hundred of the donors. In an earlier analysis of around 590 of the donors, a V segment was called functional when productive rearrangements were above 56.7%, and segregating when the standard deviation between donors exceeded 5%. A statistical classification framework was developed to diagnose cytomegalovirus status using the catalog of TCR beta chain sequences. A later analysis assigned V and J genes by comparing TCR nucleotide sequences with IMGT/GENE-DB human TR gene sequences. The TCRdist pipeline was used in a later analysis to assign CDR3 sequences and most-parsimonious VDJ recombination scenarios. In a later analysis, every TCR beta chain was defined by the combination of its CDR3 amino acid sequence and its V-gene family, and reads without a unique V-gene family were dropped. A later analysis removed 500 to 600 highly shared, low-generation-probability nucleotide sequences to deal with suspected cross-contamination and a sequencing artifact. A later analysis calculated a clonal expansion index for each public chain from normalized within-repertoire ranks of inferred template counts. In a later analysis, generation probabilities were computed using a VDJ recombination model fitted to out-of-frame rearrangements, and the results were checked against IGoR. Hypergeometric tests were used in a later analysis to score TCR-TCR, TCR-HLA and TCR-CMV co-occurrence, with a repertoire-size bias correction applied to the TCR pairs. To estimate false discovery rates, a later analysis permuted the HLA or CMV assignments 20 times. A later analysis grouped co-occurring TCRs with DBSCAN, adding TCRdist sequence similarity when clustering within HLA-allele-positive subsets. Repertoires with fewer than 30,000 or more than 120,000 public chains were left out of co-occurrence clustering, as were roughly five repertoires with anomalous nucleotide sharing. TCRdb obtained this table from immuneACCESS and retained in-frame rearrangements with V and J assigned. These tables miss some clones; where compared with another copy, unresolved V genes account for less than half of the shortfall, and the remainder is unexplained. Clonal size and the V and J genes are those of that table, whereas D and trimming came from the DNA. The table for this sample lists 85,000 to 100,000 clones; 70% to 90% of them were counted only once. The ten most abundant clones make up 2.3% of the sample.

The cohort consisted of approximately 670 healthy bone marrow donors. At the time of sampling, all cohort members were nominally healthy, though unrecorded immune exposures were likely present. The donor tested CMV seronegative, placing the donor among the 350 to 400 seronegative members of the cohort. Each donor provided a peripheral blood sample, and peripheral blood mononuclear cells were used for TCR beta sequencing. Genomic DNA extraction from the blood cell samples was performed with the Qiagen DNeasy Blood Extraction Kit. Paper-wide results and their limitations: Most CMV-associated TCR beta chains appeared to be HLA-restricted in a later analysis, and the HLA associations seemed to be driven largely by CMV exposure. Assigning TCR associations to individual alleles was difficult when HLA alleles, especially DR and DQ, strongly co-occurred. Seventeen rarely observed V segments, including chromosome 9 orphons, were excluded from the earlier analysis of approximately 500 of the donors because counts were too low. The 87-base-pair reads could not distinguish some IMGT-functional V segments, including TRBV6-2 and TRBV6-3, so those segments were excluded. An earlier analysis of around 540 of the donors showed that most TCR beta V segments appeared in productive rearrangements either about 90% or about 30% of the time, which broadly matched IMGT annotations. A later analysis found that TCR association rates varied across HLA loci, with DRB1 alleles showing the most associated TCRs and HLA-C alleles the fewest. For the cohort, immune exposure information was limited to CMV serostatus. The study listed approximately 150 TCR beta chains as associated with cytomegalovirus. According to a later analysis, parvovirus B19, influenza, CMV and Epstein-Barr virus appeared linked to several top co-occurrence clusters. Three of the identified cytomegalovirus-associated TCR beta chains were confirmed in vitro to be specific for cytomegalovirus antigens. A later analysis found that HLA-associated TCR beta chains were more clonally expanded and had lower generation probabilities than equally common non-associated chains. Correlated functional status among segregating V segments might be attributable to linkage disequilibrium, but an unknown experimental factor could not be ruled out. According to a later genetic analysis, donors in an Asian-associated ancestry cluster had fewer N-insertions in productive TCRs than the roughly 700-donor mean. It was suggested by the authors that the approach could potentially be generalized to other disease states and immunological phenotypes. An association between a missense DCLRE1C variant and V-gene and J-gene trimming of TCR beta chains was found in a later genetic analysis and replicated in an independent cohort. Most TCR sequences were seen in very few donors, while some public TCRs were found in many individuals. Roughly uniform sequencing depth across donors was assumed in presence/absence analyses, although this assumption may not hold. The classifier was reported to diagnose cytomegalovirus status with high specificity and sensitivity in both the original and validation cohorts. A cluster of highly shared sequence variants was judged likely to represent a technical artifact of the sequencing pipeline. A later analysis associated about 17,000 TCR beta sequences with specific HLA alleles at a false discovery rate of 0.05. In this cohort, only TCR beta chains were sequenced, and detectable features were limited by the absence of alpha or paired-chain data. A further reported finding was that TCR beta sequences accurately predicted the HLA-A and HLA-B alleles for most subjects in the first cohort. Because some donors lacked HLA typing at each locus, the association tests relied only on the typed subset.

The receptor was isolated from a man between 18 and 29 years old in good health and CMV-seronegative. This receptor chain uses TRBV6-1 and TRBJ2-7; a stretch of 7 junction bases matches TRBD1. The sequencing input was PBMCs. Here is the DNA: TGTGCCAGCAGTGAAAGGACAGGCACCTCCTACGAGCAGTACTTC. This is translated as CASSERTGTSYEQYF.